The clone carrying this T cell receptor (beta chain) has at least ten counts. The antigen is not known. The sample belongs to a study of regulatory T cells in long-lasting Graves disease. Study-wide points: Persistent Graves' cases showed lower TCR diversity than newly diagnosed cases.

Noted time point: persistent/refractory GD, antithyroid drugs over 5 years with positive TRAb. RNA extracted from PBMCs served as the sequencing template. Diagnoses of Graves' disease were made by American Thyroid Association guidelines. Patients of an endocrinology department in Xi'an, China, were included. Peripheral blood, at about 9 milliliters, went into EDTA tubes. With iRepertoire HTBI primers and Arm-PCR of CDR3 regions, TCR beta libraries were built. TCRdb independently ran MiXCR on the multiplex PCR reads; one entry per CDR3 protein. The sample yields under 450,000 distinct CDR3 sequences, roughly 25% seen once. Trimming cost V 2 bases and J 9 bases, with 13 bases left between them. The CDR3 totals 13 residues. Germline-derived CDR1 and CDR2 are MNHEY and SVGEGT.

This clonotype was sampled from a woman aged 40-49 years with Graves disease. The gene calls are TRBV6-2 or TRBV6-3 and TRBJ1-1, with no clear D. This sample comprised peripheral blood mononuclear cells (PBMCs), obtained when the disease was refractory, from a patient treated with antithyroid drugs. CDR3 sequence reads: CASSYTQAGQAFF. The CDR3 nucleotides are TGTGCCAGCAGTTACACCCAAGCCGGGCAAGCTTTCTTT.